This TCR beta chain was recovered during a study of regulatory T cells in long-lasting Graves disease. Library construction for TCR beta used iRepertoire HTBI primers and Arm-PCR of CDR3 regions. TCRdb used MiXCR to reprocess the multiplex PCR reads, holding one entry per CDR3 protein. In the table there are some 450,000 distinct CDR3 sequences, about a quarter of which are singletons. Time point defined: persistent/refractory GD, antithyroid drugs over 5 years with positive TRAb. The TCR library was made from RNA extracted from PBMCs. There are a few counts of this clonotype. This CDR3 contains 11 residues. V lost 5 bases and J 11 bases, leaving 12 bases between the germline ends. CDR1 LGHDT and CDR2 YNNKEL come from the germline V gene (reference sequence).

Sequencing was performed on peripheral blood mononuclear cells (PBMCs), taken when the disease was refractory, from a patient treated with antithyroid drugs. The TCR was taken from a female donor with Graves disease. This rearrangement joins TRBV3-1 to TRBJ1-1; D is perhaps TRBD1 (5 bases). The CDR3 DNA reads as TGTGCCAGCAGCATACAAGGGGAGGCTTTCTTT. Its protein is CASSIQGEAFF.